Following are 20 T cell receptor beta chains from one sample sequenced in a study of T cells in Graves' hyperthyroidism and ophthalmopathy. TCR beta CDR3 sequences were amplified from RNA transcripts. The primer set for the first-round RT-PCR of the TCR CDR3 was HTBI. TCRdb reprocessed the multiplex PCR reads via MiXCR and lists one record per CDR3 protein. The repertoire consists of roughly 570,000 distinct CDR3 sequences, with about half occurring once and the leading ten covering approximately 7.5%. The sample was peripheral blood or thyroid tissue (not recorded which). The receptors here all came from a woman aged 18-29 years with Graves' hyperthyroidism.

As concerns this clonotype: This may come from a read error, since a much larger clone is one base off. The CDR3 carries no conserved terminal phenylalanine or tryptophan, so it likely arises from a read error. The chain carries TRBV12-3 or TRBV12-4 and TRBJ2-2; no clear D. This CDR3 has 16 amino acids. V was cut by 0 bases and J by 0 bases, with 8 bases left in between. This chain's CDR3 is CASSLAGGANTGELFL. The CDR3 DNA follows: TGTGCCAGCAGTTTAGCTGGCGGAGCGAACACCGGGGAGCTGTTTCTT.

This clonotype was counted many times. The chain is built from TRBV6-2 or TRBV6-3 and TRBJ2-6; no clear D gene. The germline V gene has CDR1 MNHEY and CDR2 SVGEGT. This CDR3 is 17 amino acids long. V dropped 0 bases and J dropped 1 base, with 10 bases sitting between them. CDR3 coding DNA: TGTGCCAGCAGTTACTCGACCCTGAGGTCTGGGGCCAACGTCCTGACTTTC. This gives the protein CASSYSTLRSGANVLTF.

The chain's CDR3 is CASSARRDRGYGYTF. The CDR3 DNA is TGTGCCAGCAGTGCTAGGCGGGACAGGGGGTATGGCTACACCTTC. V gene TRBV25-1 combines with J gene TRBJ1-2, with 11 bases that match TRBD1. Losses at the gene ends were 4 bases for V and 5 bases for J; bases not matched to a gene: 6. This CDR3 contains 15 residues. Germline V gene data show CDR1 as MGHDK and CDR2 as SYGVNS.

A note on this clonotype: Possible read error: a much larger clone is one base away. The V call is TRBV5-1, the J call TRBJ2-2; TRBD1 matches at 9 bases. This CDR3 comprises 17 residues. In germline, CDR1 is SGHRS, CDR2 YFSETQ. The CDR3 protein is CTSSFSRDRVDTGELFF. In DNA form, the CDR3 reads TGCACCAGCAGCTTTTCCCGGGACAGGGTCGACACCGGGGAGCTGTTTTTT.

The chain couples TRBV29-1 to TRBJ2-2; D perhaps matches TRBD2 (6 bases). This CDR3 region has 19 residues. The germline V gene has CDR1 SQVTM and CDR2 ANQGSEA. The germline V and J ends were trimmed by 6 bases and 2 bases, with 28 bases remaining between them. The CDR3 bases are TGCAGCGTCGTCGCATCTTTTCCGGGTCAGCGGGTAAACACCGGGGAGCTGTTTTTT. Translating it yields CSVVASFPGQRVNTGELFF.

Worth noting for this clonotype: A much larger clone lies one base from this, so it may be a read error. The chain carries TRBV19 and TRBJ1-1, with TRBD1 matching over 7 bases. CDR1 and CDR2 from the germline V gene are LNHDA and SQIVND (reference sequence). The V segment lost 5 bases and the J segment 3 bases; nucleotides outside the gene matches: 3. This CDR3 is 13 amino acids long. The CDR3 sequence is CASSDREDTEAFF. CDR3 coding DNA: TGTGCCAGTAGTGACAGGGAGGACACTGAAGCTTTCTTT.

This clonotype was picked up a small number of times. V usage is TRBV24-1 and J usage is TRBJ2-5, with TRBD1 matching over 9 bases. CDR1 and CDR2 from the germline V gene are KGHDR and SFDVKD. After removal of 3 bases from V and 5 bases from J, the junction contained 6 bases not matched to a gene. The CDR3 contains 15 residues. The CDR3, as DNA: TGTGCCACCAGTGATCCCTCCGGGACAGGGGAGACCCAGTACTTC. Its protein is CATSDPSGTGETQYF.

This clonotype was recorded once. J is TRBJ1-6 and V is TRBV29-1; D is uncertain. The CDR3 runs 15 residues. Deletions cut 1 base from V and 11 bases from J, with 18 bases between. CDR1 is SQVTM and CDR2 is ANQGSEA in the germline V gene. CDR3 region: CSVEAYLWEGTPLHF. The CDR3 nucleotides are TGCAGCGTTGAAGCGTACCTATGGGAGGGTACACCCCTCCACTTT.

This clonotype was counted many times. The chain uses TRBV2 and TRBJ1-1; D possibly corresponds to TRBD1 (5 bases). The V gene's germline CDR1 is SNHLY and CDR2 FYNNEI. V was trimmed by 2 bases and J by 1 base, leaving 11 bases between them. CDR3 length equals 15 residues. The CDR3 region is CASSERRGANTEAFF. As DNA, the CDR3 is TGTGCCAGCAGTGAACGTAGGGGCGCGAACACTGAAGCTTTCTTT.

To note about this clonotype: Possible read error: a much larger clone is one base away. CDR3 bases: TGTGCCAACAGCTTAGGACAGGCAGCCTACTACGAGCAGTACTTC. Protein: CANSLGQAAYYEQYF. The chain recombines TRBV13 with TRBJ2-7; 7 positions agree with TRBD1. The CDR3 runs 15 residues. CDR1 is PRHDT, CDR2 FYEKMQ, per germline (reference sequence).

The chain has TRBV7-9 and TRBJ2-7; 14 positions match TRBD2. Trimming removed 5 bases from V and 7 bases from J; junction bases left unmatched: 7. This CDR3 is built from 15 residues. CDR1 is SEHNR and CDR2 is FQNEAQ in the germline V gene (reference sequence). This CDR3 is CASSPGTSGREEQYF. CDR3 coding DNA: TGTGCCAGCAGCCCCGGGACTAGCGGGAGAGAGGAGCAGTACTTC.

This clonotype was seen more than once but under ten times. CDR3 DNA sequence: TGTGCCAGCTCACCACCGATCTCTGGGGCCAACGTCCTGACTTTC. Its protein is CASSPPISGANVLTF. The V and J genes are TRBV18 and TRBJ2-6; D not resolved. Germline CDR1 KGHSH, CDR2 LQKENI. This CDR3 spans 15 amino acids. Trimming cost V 0 bases and J 0 bases, with 3 bases left between them.

This clonotype was recorded many times. This chain connects TRBV2 to TRBJ2-7; 9 bases align to TRBD2. V gave up 7 bases and J gave up 5 bases; unmatched junction bases: 12. Per germline, CDR1 SNHLY and CDR2 FYNNEI. The CDR3 is made up of 15 amino acids. The CDR3 spells CASIYLREGMNEQYF. The DNA of the CDR3 is TGTGCCAGCATCTACTTGCGGGAGGGAATGAACGAGCAGTACTTC. Drawing the rest from reference TRBV2 and TRBJ2-7, the complete variable domain is EPEVTQTPSHQVTQMGQEVILRCVPISNHLYFYWYRQILGQKVEFLVSFYNNEISEKSEIFDDQFSVERPDGSNFTLKIRSTKLEDSAMYFCASIYLREGMNEQYFGPGTRLTVT.

The rearrangement links TRBV20-1 to TRBJ2-7, with D perhaps TRBD2 (5 bases). The ends were cut back, 5 bases at V and 3 bases at J, with 8 bases in the middle. Germline loops: CDR1 DFQATT, CDR2 SNEGSKA (reference sequence). The CDR3 is made up of 11 amino acids. The CDR3 spells CSAPDFYEQYF. The CDR3 nucleotides are TGCAGTGCTCCGGACTTCTACGAGCAGTACTTC.

This clonotype was seen repeatedly, ten times or more. The chain uses TRBV2 and TRBJ2-1, with 9 bases fitting TRBD2. This CDR3 region has 16 residues. The junction had 16 bases not matched to a gene; V was cut back by 10 bases and J by 6 bases. Germline V gene sequence: CDR1 SNHLY, CDR2 FYNNEI. The CDR3 nucleotides are TGTGCCAACGATCTCCAGGGGCTAGCGGGGTTCAATGAGCAGTTCTTC. This codes for CANDLQGLAGFNEQFF.

At least ten counts were recorded for this clonotype. This sequence joins TRBV19 and TRBJ1-1; 7 bases line up with TRBD1. CDR3 size: 12 residues. The junction had 6 bases not matched to a gene; V was cut back by 7 bases and J by 7 bases. Germline assignment: CDR1 LNHDA and CDR2 SQIVND (reference sequence). CDR3 DNA sequence: TGTGCCAGTAATGACAGGGTTGGTGAAGCTTTCTTT. It encodes CASNDRVGEAFF.

This clonotype was observed at least ten times. The rearrangement joins TRBV29-1 to TRBJ1-5, with TRBD1 matching over 9 bases. Germline V gene data show CDR1 as SQVTM and CDR2 as ANQGSEA. J lost 6 bases, V lost 7 bases, and 13 bases had no gene match. There are 15 residues in the CDR3. CDR3 nucleotides: TGCAGCGGAAGTGGGACAGGGATCGATCGTCAGCCCCAGCATTTT. As protein: CSGSGTGIDRQPQHF.

This clonotype was counted ten times or more. The chain has TRBV7-2 and TRBJ2-6; unclear D gene. V lost 5 bases and J lost 4, with 9 bases in between. The germline gives CDR1 SGHTA, CDR2 FQGNSA. The CDR3 covers 14 residues. The CDR3 reads CASSLALGANVLTF. Here the CDR3 DNA reads TGTGCCAGCAGCCTGGCTCTGGGGGCCAACGTCCTGACTTTC.

This clonotype occurred many times. The chain is built from TRBV7-3 and TRBJ2-3, with no clear D. The germline CDR1 and CDR2 sequences are SGHTA and FQGTGA. Trimming left V 5 bases short and J 0 bases short, with 9 bases between. This CDR3 contains 14 residues. The CDR3 DNA reads TGTGCCAGCAGCCAAGGGTACAGCACAGATACGCAGTATTTT. Its translation is CASSQGYSTDTQYF.

About this clonotype itself: A much larger clone lies one base from this, so it may be a read error. The V gene is TRBV7-9, the J gene TRBJ1-1, with 11 positions matching TRBD1. The germline V gene has CDR1 SEHNR and CDR2 FQNEAQ (reference sequence). The CDR3 is made up of 16 amino acids. DNA of the CDR3: TGTGCCAGCAGCGGTGGACAGGGGGCAATGAACGCTGAAGCTTTCTTT. Residues: CASSGGQGAMNAEAFF.